This passage covers 6 T cell receptor beta chains from one sample sequenced in a study of technical replicates of blood from a few donors. Clones were sequenced by immunoSEQ multiplex PCR, and TCRdb holds only the in-frame ones, with some missing. This sample has over 10,000 clones, with 80% to 90% found just once. Sequencing was carried out using PBMCs. These receptors all stem from a human donor in good health.

The rearrangement links TRBV11-2 to TRBJ2-1, with D perhaps matching TRBD2 (6 bases). V lost 2 bases, J lost 4 bases, and 15 bases lay in between. The V gene's germline CDR1 is SGHAT and CDR2 FQNNGV. This CDR3 region has 16 residues. This chain's CDR3 is CASSLYEGGSYNEQFF. The CDR3 DNA sequence: TGTGCCAGCAGCTTATACGAGGGAGGCAGTTACAATGAGCAGTTCTTC. Full variable domain (remainder filled in from reference TRBV11-2 and TRBJ2-1): EAGVAQSPRYKIIEKRQSVAFWCNPISGHATLYWYQQILGQGPKLLIQFQNNGVVDDSQLPKDRFSAERLKGVDSTLKIQPAKLEDSAVYLCASSLYEGGSYNEQFFGPGTRLTVL.

This chain links TRBV4-2 with TRBJ2-4, with TRBD1 identical over 10 bases. CDR1 is LGHNA, CDR2 YNFKEQ, per germline. CDR3 length: 17 amino acids. After removal of 4 bases from V and 1 base from J, the junction contained 7 bases not matched to a gene. DNA of the CDR3: TGTGCCAGCAGCCTCCAGACAGGGGGCTCTGCCAAAAACATTCAGTACTTC. As protein: CASSLQTGGSAKNIQYF.

This chain connects TRBV19 to TRBJ1-1; weak D call: TRBD1 (5 bases). This CDR3 is built from 12 residues. V lost 3 bases and J lost 7, with 9 bases in between. Germline V gene lookup returns CDR1 LNHDA and CDR2 SQIVND (reference sequence). The CDR3, as DNA: TGTGCCAGTAGTATCGGACATAATGAAGCTTTCTTT. Translating gives CASSIGHNEAFF.

The rearrangement joins TRBV2 to TRBJ2-3; TRBD1 is a possible D gene (5 bases). The CDR3 totals 14 residues. The germline gives CDR1 SNHLY, CDR2 FYNNEI. Trimming shortened V by 10 bases and J by 1 base, and 15 bases separated the two germline ends. The CDR3 DNA is TGTGCCATTCCGGACAACCGAGGCACAGATACGCAGTATTTT. Translating gives CAIPDNRGTDTQYF.

This chain joins TRBV5-1 and TRBJ2-1; 11 bases align to TRBD2. CDR3 length: 16 residues. The ends lost 4 bases at V and 8 bases at J; junction bases unmatched: 11. Germline-derived CDR1 and CDR2 are SGHRS and YFSETQ. In nucleotides, the CDR3 is TGCGCCAGCAGCGCAACTAGCGGGAGAAGGTGGGATGAGCAGTTCTTC. Translated, it gives CASSATSGRRWDEQFF. The full variable domain, with the rest looked up from reference TRBV5-1 and TRBJ2-1, is KAGVTQTPRYLIKTRGQQVTLSCSPISGHRSVSWYQQTPGQGLQFLFEYFSETQRNKGNFPGRFSGRQFSNSRSEMNVSTLELGDSALYLCASSATSGRRWDEQFFGPGTRLTVL.

The chain's CDR3 is CASSPSLGGQETQYF. CDR3 sequence (DNA): TGTGCCAGCAGCCCCAGTTTAGGGGGCCAAGAGACCCAGTACTTC. The chain uses TRBV7-7 and TRBJ2-5; the D gene is possibly TRBD1 (6 bases). V gave up 5 bases and J gave up 1 base, with 14 bases separating them. The germline V gene has CDR1 SSHAT and CDR2 FNYEAQ (reference sequence). There are 15 residues in the CDR3.